Below are 14 T cell receptor beta chains sequenced from a single sample in a study of OX40 agonist ivuxolimab in advanced cancers. Data came from immunoSEQ multiplex PCR; TCRdb stores just in-frame clones and leaves some out. Found here are 65,000 to 70,000 clones, roughly 82% of them singletons; the top ten hold around 9.9%. The sequenced sample was CD4+ or CD8+ T cells sorted from blood, obtained in a trial of the OX40 agonist ivuxolimab. The receptors originated from an adult with an advanced solid tumor such as melanoma, head and neck, liver or kidney cancer.

This chain links TRBV5-4 with TRBJ2-1, with TRBD2 matching 12 bases. Germline assignment: CDR1 SGHNT and CDR2 YYREEE (reference sequence). The CDR3 totals 18 residues. V lost 4 bases to trimming and J lost 0 bases; unmatched junction nucleotides: 8. The CDR3 bases are TGTGCCAGCAGCCCCGGGACTAGCGGGTGGAGCTCCTACAATGAGCAGTTCTTC. Amino acid sequence: CASSPGTSGWSSYNEQFF. The complete variable domain, with remaining parts taken from reference TRBV5-4 and TRBJ2-1, reads ETGVTQSPTHLIKTRGQQVTLRCSSQSGHNTVSWYQQALGQGPQFIFQYYREEENGRGNFPPRFSGLQFPNYSSELNVNALELDDSALYLCASSPGTSGWSSYNEQFFGPGTRLTVL.

The V call is TRBV7-9, the J call TRBJ2-2; D gene uncertain. The germline gives CDR1 SEHNR, CDR2 FQNEAQ (reference sequence). The V end lost 6 bases, the J end lost 8 bases, and 13 bases lay between the germline ends. The length of the CDR3 is 13 residues. CDR3 bases: TGTGCCAGCAGAATAGTGGTTGGTGGGGAGCTGTTTTTT. Translated: CASRIVVGGELFF. Variable domain in full (rest from reference TRBV7-9 and TRBJ2-2): DTGVSQNPRHKITKRGQNVTFRCDPISEHNRLYWYRQTLGQGPEFLTYFQNEAQLEKSRLLSDRFSAERPKGSFSTLEIQRTEQGDSAMYLCASRIVVGGELFFGEGSRLTVL.

CDR3 in amino acids: CASSLMTSGAADTQYF. CDR3 coding DNA: TGTGCCAGCAGCTTGATGACTAGCGGGGCGGCAGATACGCAGTATTTT. This rearrangement joins TRBV7-2 to TRBJ2-3; 11 nucleotides line up with TRBD2. The germline gives CDR1 SGHTA, CDR2 FQGNSA. J was trimmed by 4 bases and V by 3 bases; bases with no gene match: 6. The CDR3 runs 16 residues.

The gene calls are TRBV27 and TRBJ2-3; 10 nucleotides agree with TRBD1. The germline gives CDR1 MNHEY, CDR2 SMNVEV (reference sequence). The CDR3 spans 15 residues. The V and J ends lost 5 bases and 4 bases, in that order; junction bases with no gene match: 6. The CDR3, as DNA: TGTGCCAGCAGTCCCCGGGACAGGGGATCAGATACGCAGTATTTT. This codes for CASSPRDRGSDTQYF.

V is TRBV9 and J is TRBJ1-6; 9 positions agree with TRBD1. The V gene's germline CDR1 is SGDLS and CDR2 YYNGEE. This CDR3 contains 14 residues. Trimming cost V 3 bases and J 7 bases; bases outside gene matches: 2. The chain's CDR3 is CASSAGTGNSPLHF. For the CDR3, the DNA is TGTGCCAGCAGCGCCGGGACAGGGAATTCACCCCTCCACTTT.

The chain links TRBV2 to TRBJ2-5; D may be TRBD1 (7 bases). Germline CDR1 is SNHLY and CDR2 is FYNNEI. V lost 4 bases and J lost 4, with 22 bases in between. This CDR3 has 17 amino acids. CDR3 sequence (DNA): TGTGCCAGCAGTGGCGAGCCGTTGATTCAGGGGGGAGAGACCCAGTACTTC. Its translation: CASSGEPLIQGGETQYF.

The chain has TRBV21-1 and TRBJ2-7; TRBD2 is the table's D call and was not checked against the DNA. TRBV21-1 is an annotated pseudogene. This CDR3 has 13 amino acids. The CDR3 is CASSKGGVYEQYV. The CDR3 nucleotides are TGTGCCAGCAGCAAGGGGGGGGTCTACGAGCAGTACGTC.

J is TRBJ2-3 and V is TRBV7-9, with D unclear. V lost 6 bases and J lost 3, with 13 bases in between. The CDR3 is made up of 14 amino acids. The germline gives CDR1 SEHNR, CDR2 FQNEAQ (reference sequence). The CDR3 protein is CASRGNGATDTQYF. In DNA form, the CDR3 reads TGTGCCAGCAGAGGAAATGGCGCGACAGATACGCAGTATTTT.

This CDR3 is CASSQVTGEFIGELFF. The CDR3 bases are TGCGCCAGCAGCCAAGTAACAGGGGAGTTTATCGGGGAGCTGTTTTTT. The rearrangement joins TRBV4-1 to TRBJ2-2, with 7 bases aligning to TRBD1. Losses at the gene ends were 1 base for V and 7 bases for J; bases not matched to a gene: 9. The CDR3 loop spans 16 amino acids. Per the germline V gene, CDR1 is MGHRA and CDR2 is YSYEKL.

The chain combines TRBV29-1 with TRBJ2-4; possibly TRBD2 for D (6 bases). Per the germline V gene, CDR1 is SQVTM and CDR2 is ANQGSEA. The CDR3 loop spans 13 amino acids. Deletions cut 0 bases from V and 9 bases from J, with 12 bases between. CDR3: CSVEDHGGSIQYF. The CDR3 DNA reads as TGCAGCGTTGAAGATCACGGGGGTAGCATTCAGTACTTC.

The chain couples TRBV6-5 to TRBJ1-1, with 11 positions matching TRBD1. This CDR3 has 15 amino acids. Trimming removed 6 bases from V and 1 base from J; junction bases left unmatched: 4. Per the germline V gene, CDR1 is MNHEY and CDR2 is SVGAGI. CDR3 sequence reads: CASRGQGAGNTEAFF. CDR3 DNA sequence: TGTGCCAGCAGAGGACAGGGGGCCGGGAACACTGAAGCTTTCTTT.

The chain uses TRBV5-8 and TRBJ2-1; tentatively, D is TRBD1 (6 bases). V lost 0 bases and J lost 8, with 12 bases in between. Germline V gene lookup returns CDR1 SGHTS and CDR2 YDEGEE. This CDR3 has 14 residues. For the CDR3, the DNA is TGTGCCAGCAGCTTGGCCACAGGGAACTATGAGCAGTTCTTC. As protein: CASSLATGNYEQFF. Supplemented by reference TRBV5-8 and TRBJ2-1, the full variable domain reads EAGVTQSPTHLIKTRGQQATLRCSPISGHTSVYWYQQALGLGLQFLLWYDEGEERNRGNFPPRFSGRQFPNYSSELNVNALELEDSALYLCASSLATGNYEQFFGPGTRLTVL.

Turning to this clone: This specimen includes other DNA sequences encoding the same CDR3. The J gene is TRBJ1-1, the V gene TRBV18, with a weak D call TRBD1 (6 bases). V lost 4 bases to trimming and J lost 0 bases, with 12 bases between them. The germline CDR1 and CDR2 sequences are KGHSH and LQKENI. This CDR3 is built from 15 residues. DNA of the CDR3: TGTGCCAGCTCACTACAGACAGGTGTGAACACTGAAGCTTTCTTT. Translated: CASSLQTGVNTEAFF.

This clone was recorded a few times. The J gene is TRBJ2-3, the V gene TRBV7-3, with 15 positions matching TRBD2. Trimming at V came to 5 bases and at J to 4 bases, leaving 4 bases not matched to a gene. The CDR3 loop spans 16 amino acids. Per germline, CDR1 SGHTA and CDR2 FQGTGA. Here the CDR3 reads CASSRGLAGGPDTQYF. CDR3 DNA sequence: TGTGCCAGCAGCCGGGGACTAGCGGGAGGCCCAGATACGCAGTATTTT.